A selection of T cell receptor beta chains follows, all from one sample in a study of T cells expressing NK-cell markers. Each CDR3 protein gets one entry in TCRdb, which reprocessed the 5' RACE reads and gives no DNA. This table lists about 410,000 distinct CDR3 sequences. Input material: blood T cells: a sorted CD56 or NKG2C T cell subset, CD4+ or CD8+ T cells, or bulk PBMC T cells (not recorded which). These receptors came from a woman aged 45-65 years in good health. Each CDR3 is given with its conserved first and last residue.

v_gene	j_gene	len	CDR3aa
TRBV5-1	TRBJ2-1	15	CASQKLAGDRTEQFF
TRBV25-1	TRBJ2-3	12	CASSENYHSQYF
TRBV7-9	TRBJ2-6	19	CASSLDLLGVVSGANVLTF
TRBV5-6	TRBJ2-4	13	CASSPRGLNIQYF
TRBV5-1	TRBJ1-2	15	CASSLNTGVGGGYTF
TRBV7-9	TRBJ2-5	14	CASSLTTGRETQYF
TRBV7-6	TRBJ1-3	13	CASRGDSGNTIYF
TRBV5-1	TRBJ2-3	16	CASSLQKTGGTDTQYF
TRBV24-1	TRBJ2-1	13	CATSVGVVNEQFF
TRBV5-1	TRBJ2-1	17	CASSLLRGAGGRNEQFF
TRBV9	TRBJ2-7	14	CASSETSGEFEQYF
TRBV20-1	TRBJ2-1	12	CSARGEYNEQFF
TRBV7-2	TRBJ2-2	13	CASSSGLVGELFF
TRBV5-5	TRBJ1-5	15	CASSLTGAENQPQHF
TRBV4-2	TRBJ1-1	14	CASSQAGENTEAFF
TRBV11-2	TRBJ2-5	15	CASSSTTGGGETQYF
TRBV28	TRBJ2-3	16	CASSQTPAGVRDTQYF
TRBV6-4	TRBJ1-6	13	CASSEAADSPLHF
TRBV27	TRBJ1-1	13	CASSPDSNTEAFF
TRBV5-5	TRBJ1-5	15	CASSFNRDRGSPQHF
TRBV29-1	TRBJ2-1	14	CSVARSAPGNEQFF